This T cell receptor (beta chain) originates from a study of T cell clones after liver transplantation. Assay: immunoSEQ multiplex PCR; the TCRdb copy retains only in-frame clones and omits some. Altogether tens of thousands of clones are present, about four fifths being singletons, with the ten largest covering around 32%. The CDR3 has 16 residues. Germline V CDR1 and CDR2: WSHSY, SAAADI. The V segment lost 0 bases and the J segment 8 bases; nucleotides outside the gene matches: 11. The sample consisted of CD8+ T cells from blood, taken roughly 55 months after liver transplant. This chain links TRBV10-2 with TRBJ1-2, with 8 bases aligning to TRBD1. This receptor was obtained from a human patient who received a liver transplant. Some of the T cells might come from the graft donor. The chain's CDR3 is CASSESSRGQARGYTF. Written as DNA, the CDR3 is TGCGCCAGCAGTGAGTCCTCACGGGGACAGGCCCGGGGCTACACCTTC.